The 20 T cell receptor beta chains below were found in one sample sequenced in a study of identical twins (dated by TCRdb to between 2015 and 2016). The library came from 5' RACE. The listed sequencing device is Illumina HiSeq 2000. TCRdb reprocessed the public reads (quality trimming at Q25 with fastp, clone calling with MiXCR) and kept in-frame beta chains. Rows are combined by CDR3 protein, so each entry shows the most common genes and DNA. Across this sample there are more than 1.5 million distinct CDR3 sequences, with about 32% seen only once. Of the sample, about 0.27% is held by the ten largest clones. Sequencing was performed on cord blood. These receptors came from a newborn girl in good health.

The CDR3 sequence: CASSPASNRGTEKLFF. Here the CDR3 DNA reads TGTGCCAGCTCACCTGCATCGAACAGGGGGACCGAAAAACTGTTTTTT. The chain has TRBV18 and TRBJ1-4, with 8 bases identical to TRBD1. Trimming at V came to 3 bases and at J to 8 bases, leaving 11 bases not matched to a gene. This CDR3 contains 16 residues. CDR1 is KGHSH, CDR2 LQKENI, per germline.

This clonotype turned up a few times. The V and J genes are TRBV7-2 and TRBJ2-1; 11 bases are shared with TRBD2. CDR3 size: 19 residues. V was clipped by 2 bases and J by 6 bases; unmatched bases: 15. Germline CDR1 is SGHTA and CDR2 is FQGNSA. The DNA for the CDR3 is TGTGCCAGCAGCTTAAGATCGAGCGCTAGCGGGAGGCTACGCAATGAGCAGTTCTTC. Its protein product is CASSLRSSASGRLRNEQFF.

The chain has TRBV5-1 and TRBJ2-1; D may be TRBD1 (6 bases). The germline V and J ends were trimmed by 4 bases and 0 bases, with 23 bases remaining between them. Germline V gene lookup returns CDR1 SGHRS and CDR2 YFSETQ. The CDR3 is made up of 19 amino acids. DNA for the CDR3: TGCGCCAGCAGCACACCCCACAGGGCGCTAATCTCCTCCTACAATGAGCAGTTCTTC. Translating gives CASSTPHRALISSYNEQFF.

This sequence joins TRBV20-1 and TRBJ2-7; TRBD2 aligns across 13 bases. The V gene end was trimmed by 0 bases and the J gene end by 3 bases; junction bases not matched to a gene: 2. Germline CDR1 and CDR2: DFQATT and SNEGSKA (reference sequence). The CDR3 length is 15 residues. The chain's CDR3 is CSARELAGGFYEQYF. As DNA, the CDR3 is TGCAGTGCTAGAGAACTAGCGGGGGGGTTCTACGAGCAGTACTTC.

This clonotype has more than one count but fewer than ten. The gene calls are TRBV7-9 and TRBJ2-3, with 12 bases lining up with TRBD2. Per germline, CDR1 SEHNR and CDR2 FQNEAQ (reference sequence). Germline trimming cut 3 bases from V and 4 bases from J; bases unmatched to any gene: 5. The CDR3 is 16 residues long. The CDR3 here is CASSFRTSGNADTQYF. The DNA of the CDR3 is TGTGCCAGCAGCTTCCGGACTAGCGGGAACGCAGATACGCAGTATTTT.

V and J are TRBV7-8 and TRBJ1-2; weak D call: TRBD1 (6 bases). The CDR3 covers 14 residues. V dropped 4 bases and J dropped 6 bases, with 15 bases sitting between them. CDR1 and CDR2 (germline): SGHVS, FQNEAQ. This CDR3 reads CASSSRGERNGYTF. Written as DNA, the CDR3 is TGTGCCAGCAGCTCGAGGGGGGAGAGAAATGGCTACACCTTC.

CDR3 region: CASSLGLVNTDTQYF. CDR3 nucleotides: TGTGCCAGCAGCTTAGGGCTGGTAAACACAGATACGCAGTATTTT. This chain uses TRBV11-2 with TRBJ2-3; unclear D gene. Germline V gene sequence: CDR1 SGHAT, CDR2 FQNNGV. V was pared by 1 base and J by 2 bases, with 10 bases between. CDR3 length: 15 amino acids.

This clonotype has only a few counts. Relative to the germline gene, one junction end is altered; a read error may explain this. The genes are TRBV5-1 and TRBJ1-4, with 7 bases that match TRBD1. The V gene's germline CDR1 is SGHRS and CDR2 YFSETQ. The CDR3 extends over 15 amino acids. CDR3 nucleotides: TGTGCCAGCAGCCCCCACAGGGGAACTAATGAAAAACTGTTTTTT. This gives the protein CASSPHRGTNEKLFF.

The V gene is TRBV20-1, the J gene TRBJ1-1; D perhaps matches TRBD1 (6 bases). V shed 6 bases and J shed 4 bases, with 12 bases lying between them. There are 12 residues in the CDR3. CDR1 and CDR2 from the germline V gene are DFQATT and SNEGSKA (reference sequence). The CDR3 sequence is CSAPGAGTEAFF. As DNA, the CDR3 is TGCAGTGCCCCAGGGGCAGGCACTGAAGCTTTCTTT.

As concerns this clonotype: A much larger clone differs by one base, so this may be a read error. The V call is TRBV10-3, the J call TRBJ2-1; 7 bases fit TRBD1. V was clipped by 4 bases and J by 4 bases; unmatched bases: 7. This CDR3 contains 15 residues. Germline loops: CDR1 ENHRY, CDR2 SYGVKD. The DNA of the CDR3 is TGTGCCATCAGTGTTAGAGACAGGGCATACAATGAGCAGTTCTTC. It is translated as CAISVRDRAYNEQFF.

The gene calls are TRBV20-1 and TRBJ1-1; perhaps TRBD1 as D (5 bases). Trimming took 3 bases from V and 3 from J, leaving 20 bases between them. The CDR3 extends over 16 amino acids. CDR1 DFQATT and CDR2 SNEGSKA come from the germline V gene (reference sequence). The CDR3, as DNA: TGCAGTGCTAGGCCCCATAATCAATGGGGCGACACTGAAGCTTTCTTT. It encodes CSARPHNQWGDTEAFF.

Concerning this clonotype: Its ends do not fully match the called genes, so a read error is possible. V usage is TRBV20-1 and J usage is TRBJ1-5; D is unresolved. The germline gives CDR1 DFQATT, CDR2 SNEGSKA (reference sequence). CDR3 length: 14 amino acids. CDR3: CSASKVEGNQPPHF. In DNA form, the CDR3 reads TGCAGTGCTAGTAAGGTGGAGGGCAATCAGCCCCCGCATTTT.

This clonotype has more than one count but fewer than ten. This chain's CDR3 is CASSEDRAADTQYF. The CDR3 coding sequence is TGTGCCAGCAGTGAGGACAGGGCGGCAGATACGCAGTATTTT. The chain links TRBV2 to TRBJ2-3; 8 bases are a match to TRBD1. Germline V gene lookup returns CDR1 SNHLY and CDR2 FYNNEI. This CDR3 region has 14 residues. J gave up 4 bases and V 3 bases, and 3 bases lay outside the gene matches.

The genes are TRBV5-6 and TRBJ2-1; 8 bases match TRBD1. The CDR3 sequence is 14 residues long. CDR1 and CDR2 from the germline V gene are SGHDT and YYEEEE. V gave up 4 bases and J gave up 8 bases; unmatched junction bases: 8. CDR3 protein: CASSPGQGPDEQFF. CDR3 DNA: TGTGCCAGCAGCCCCGGACAGGGCCCGGATGAGCAGTTCTTC.

This clonotype was detected a few times. The gene calls are TRBV10-3 and TRBJ2-3; 8 bases line up with TRBD1. With 0 bases clipped from V and 0 bases from J, the junction kept 5 bases outside the gene matches. This CDR3 has 17 residues. CDR1 and CDR2 (germline): ENHRY, SYGVKD. The CDR3: CAISESMGTGSTDTQYF. The CDR3 nucleotides read TGTGCCATCAGTGAGTCTATGGGGACAGGCAGCACAGATACGCAGTATTTT.

Many counts were recorded for this clonotype. V and J are TRBV29-1 and TRBJ1-2, with D unresolved. The V gene's germline CDR1 is SQVTM and CDR2 ANQGSEA. The CDR3 is 11 residues long. The V end was cut by 5 bases, the J end by 4 bases, with 8 bases between. CDR3 coding DNA: TGCAGCGTTTCCGGCCTCTATGGCTACACCTTC. As protein: CSVSGLYGYTF.

The genes are TRBV12-3 or TRBV12-4 and TRBJ1-1, with a possible D match to TRBD1 (5 bases). The CDR3 consists of 14 residues. V dropped 3 bases and J dropped 4 bases, with 12 bases sitting between them. The CDR3 spells CASSLGGGPTEAFF. The CDR3 DNA reads as TGTGCCAGCAGTTTGGGTGGGGGTCCCACTGAAGCTTTCTTT.

Only a few counts were recorded for this clonotype. The chain employs TRBV6-5 and TRBJ1-2, with unresolved D. The germline CDR1 and CDR2 sequences are MNHEY and SVGAGI. The V end lost 5 bases, the J end lost 0 bases, and 13 bases lay between the germline ends. This CDR3 spans 15 amino acids. CDR3 region: CASSLRLGANYGYTF. CDR3 sequence (DNA): TGTGCCAGCAGTCTACGACTCGGAGCTAACTATGGCTACACCTTC.

This clonotype occurred a few times. The chain is built from TRBV12-3 or TRBV12-4 and TRBJ2-1; the match to TRBD1 covers 7 bases. The CDR3 has 16 residues. V was clipped by 5 bases and J by 1 base; unmatched bases: 8. CDR3 nucleotides: TGTGCCAGCAGTCCCAGACAGGGTGCATCCTACAATGAGCAGTTCTTC. Amino acid sequence: CASSPRQGASYNEQFF.

The chain is built from TRBV20-1 and TRBJ2-7; D is perhaps TRBD1 (6 bases). The CDR3 is 13 residues long. CDR1 is DFQATT, CDR2 SNEGSKA, per germline (reference sequence). Trimming stripped 5 bases from V and 2 bases from J, with 13 bases between. CDR3 coding DNA: TGCAGTGCTGCGGTTACAGGGCCCTACGAGCAGTACTTC. It yields the protein CSAAVTGPYEQYF.